A selection of T cell receptor beta chains follows, all from one sample in a study of cytomegalovirus exposure and HLA in healthy donors. The repertoire was sequenced with immunoSEQ multiplex PCR; TCRdb's copy has only in-frame clones and lacks some. The repertoire includes around 200,000 clones, roughly 79% of them detected once, and 0.5% to 0.7% sits in the top ten. The sample comprised PBMCs. The receptors were gathered from a middle-aged woman in good health and CMV-seronegative. CDR3s include the opening cysteine and the closing phenylalanine or tryptophan. The D gene is left open where the match is weak. Where a row states a size, it is once, few, many or the class of an expanded clone; other rows omit it.

J: TRBJ2-5; length: 15; V: TRBV4-3; D: TRBD2; size: NA; DNA: TGCGCCAGCAGCCAAGTTCTAGCGGGGGAAGAGACCCAGTACTTC; CDR3: CASSQVLAGEETQYF
J: TRBJ2-1; length: 14; V: TRBV19; D: NA; size: NA; DNA: TGTGCCAGTAGTATAGATCCCGTCGGGGGTGAGCAGTTCTTC; CDR3: CASSIDPVGGEQFF
J: TRBJ1-6; length: 13; V: TRBV30; D: TRBD1; size: NA; DNA: TGTGCCTGGAGTCCACAGGGGGGTTCACCCCTCCACTTT; CDR3: CAWSPQGGSPLHF
J: TRBJ2-7; length: 14; V: TRBV10-3; D: NA; size: NA; DNA: TGTGCCATCAGTGGACAGGAAGCCAACTACGAGCAGTACTTC; CDR3: CAISGQEANYEQYF
J: TRBJ1-1; length: 15; V: TRBV7-8; D: NA; size: NA; DNA: TGTGCCAGCAGCTTAGCGTTAGAGGGGAGGACTGAAGCTTTCTTT; CDR3: CASSLALEGRTEAFF
J: TRBJ1-2; length: 14; V: TRBV7-2; D: TRBD1; size: NA; DNA: TGTGCCAGCAGCTATGACAGGGGAGTGCGCGGCTACACCTTC; CDR3: CASSYDRGVRGYTF
J: TRBJ2-3; length: 13; V: TRBV9; D: NA; size: NA; DNA: TGTGCCAGCAGCGGGGGGCGCACAGATACGCAGTATTTT; CDR3: CASSGGRTDTQYF
J: TRBJ2-3; length: 16; V: TRBV5-1; D: NA; size: NA; DNA: TGCGCCAGCAGCTTGACAGCTCCCACTAGCACAGATACGCAGTATTTT; CDR3: CASSLTAPTSTDTQYF
J: TRBJ1-1; length: 14; V: TRBV30; D: TRBD1; size: NA; DNA: TGTGCCTGGAGTTTGAAGGGGGCGGCCACTGAAGCTTTCTTT; CDR3: CAWSLKGAATEAFF
J: TRBJ1-4; length: 16; V: TRBV7-9; D: NA; size: NA; DNA: TGTGCCAGCAGCTTAGGGGCACAGGGAAATAATGAAAAACTGTTTTTT; CDR3: CASSLGAQGNNEKLFF
J: TRBJ2-7; length: 13; V: TRBV7-8; D: NA; size: NA; DNA: TGTGCCAGCGGCCAGGGGTCTGACTACGAGCAGTACTTC; CDR3: CASGQGSDYEQYF
J: TRBJ1-6; length: 16; V: TRBV11-3; D: TRBD1; size: once; DNA: TGTGCCAGCAGCTTAGATACCGGACAGGGGAATTCACCCCTCCACTTT; CDR3: CASSLDTGQGNSPLHF
J: TRBJ2-7; length: 13; V: TRBV19; D: TRBD1; size: NA; DNA: TGTGCCAGTAGTATCCAGGGGGCCTACGAGCAGTACTTC; CDR3: CASSIQGAYEQYF
J: TRBJ2-7; length: 14; V: TRBV7-3; D: TRBD1; size: NA; DNA: TGTGCCAGCAGCCAGGGACAGGGGGCGAGGGAGCAGTACTTC; CDR3: CASSQGQGAREQYF
J: TRBJ2-7; length: 14; V: TRBV30; D: TRBD1; size: NA; DNA: TGTGCCTGGACGTCCGGGACAGGACGCTACGAGCAGTACTTC; CDR3: CAWTSGTGRYEQYF
J: TRBJ1-6; length: 12; V: TRBV19; D: NA; size: NA; DNA: TGTGCCAGTAGGCACAGTAATTCACCCCTCCACTTT; CDR3: CASRHSNSPLHF
J: TRBJ2-1; length: 15; V: TRBV7-9; D: NA; size: NA; DNA: TGTGCCAGCAGCTCGATTACAGGGTCCTACAATGAGCAGTTCTTC; CDR3: CASSSITGSYNEQFF
J: TRBJ2-3; length: 16; V: TRBV4-2; D: TRBD1; size: NA; DNA: TGTGCCAGCAGCCAAGAAGGGACAGGGGTGACAGATACGCAGTATTTT; CDR3: CASSQEGTGVTDTQYF
J: TRBJ1-6; length: 13; V: TRBV6-1; D: NA; size: few; DNA: TGTGCCAGCAGTGAAAGGGGGAATTCACCCCTCCACTTT; CDR3: CASSERGNSPLHF
J: TRBJ1-1; length: 14; V: TRBV5-1; D: NA; size: NA; DNA: TGCGCCAGCAGCTTAGAGACAGGGAACACTGAAGCTTTCTTT; CDR3: CASSLETGNTEAFF
J: TRBJ2-5; length: 16; V: TRBV4-2; D: TRBD2; size: NA; DNA: TGTGCCAGCAGCCAAGACGGGGGGGCCTCCCAAGAGACCCAGTACTTC; CDR3: CASSQDGGASQETQYF
J: TRBJ1-2; length: 13; V: TRBV11-3; D: TRBD1; size: NA; DNA: TGTGCCAGCAGCCAGGGGGATAACTATGGCTACACCTTC; CDR3: CASSQGDNYGYTF
J: TRBJ1-1; length: 15; V: TRBV5-6; D: TRBD1; size: NA; DNA: TGTGCCAGCAGTTCAACCCCAGGGGGCAACACTGAAGCTTTCTTT; CDR3: CASSSTPGGNTEAFF